This entry concerns a single TCR beta chain. Libraries were prepared by immunoSEQ multiplex PCR; TCRdb keeps only in-frame clonotypes and omits some of them. The sample contains 13,000 to 15,000 clones, about 78% of which appear only once. The source of the sample is a study of T cell repertoires in ileal Crohn's disease. Germline values: CDR1 SQVTM, CDR2 ANQGSEA. The CDR3 consists of 12 residues. V was cut by 7 bases and J by 1 base, with 11 bases left in between. The sequenced sample was ileal tissue. The sequence derives from an adult with Crohn's disease. V and J are TRBV29-1 and TRBJ2-7; perhaps TRBD2 as D (6 bases). DNA of the CDR3: TGCAGCGGGACCGGGACTTCCTACGAGCAGTACTTC. Translation gives CSGTGTSYEQYF.